Below, 32 T cell receptor beta chains from the same sample are listed, as sequenced in a study of blood T cells in healthy people across ages. Primers used in a second PCR of about 7 to 11 cycles were a sample-barcoded 5' primer and a J-beta primer mix. TCRdb independently ran MiXCR on the 5' RACE reads; one entry per CDR3 protein. The sample yields fewer than 2,000,000 distinct CDR3 sequences, 39% seen once. Sequencing used blood. All receptors come from a human donor in good health.

There are a few counts of this clonotype. This chain uses TRBV20-1 with TRBJ2-7; maybe TRBD2 (5 bases). Germline loops: CDR1 DFQATT, CDR2 SNEGSKA (reference sequence). The CDR3 runs 12 residues. Trimming pared 1 base from V and 5 bases from J, leaving 9 bases between. The CDR3 bases are TGCAGTGCTAGAGGCGGGCTGGACGAGCAGTACTTC. Its protein is CSARGGLDEQYF.

The CDR3 DNA reads TGCAGCGGTATGACGGCACCCTACGAGCAGTACTTC. This gives the protein CSGMTAPYEQYF. This sequence joins TRBV29-1 and TRBJ2-7; D unclear. This CDR3 comprises 12 residues. The V gene's germline CDR1 is SQVTM and CDR2 ANQGSEA. The V and J ends lost 7 bases and 2 bases respectively, with 12 bases between them.

This clonotype was observed a few times. The V and J genes are TRBV4-1 and TRBJ2-1; 8 bases map to TRBD1. The CDR3 covers 15 residues. Germline values: CDR1 MGHRA, CDR2 YSYEKL. V gave up 4 bases and J gave up 5 bases; unmatched junction bases: 7. CDR3 DNA: TGCGCCAGCAGCCTAGGACAGGGAACTAACAATGAGCAGTTCTTC. This sequence encodes CASSLGQGTNNEQFF.

The chain couples TRBV7-3 to TRBJ2-5; D is perhaps TRBD2 (5 bases). This CDR3 region has 16 residues. Trimming left V 4 bases short and J 3 bases short, with 18 bases between. In germline, CDR1 is SGHTA, CDR2 FQGTGA. The DNA for the CDR3 is TGTGCCAGCAGCTCGGTTGCGGGCAATACTGAAGAGACCCAGTACTTC. Translated, it gives CASSSVAGNTEETQYF.

This clonotype was picked up a small number of times. V gene TRBV6-5 combines with J gene TRBJ2-7; D possibly corresponds to TRBD1 (5 bases). CDR1 MNHEY and CDR2 SVGAGI come from the germline V gene. The CDR3 length is 13 residues. Trimming cost V 0 bases and J 6 bases, with 9 bases left between them. The CDR3 reads CASSYSLGVEQYF. For the CDR3, the DNA is TGTGCCAGCAGTTACTCCTTAGGGGTCGAGCAGTACTTC.

The V and J genes are TRBV6-4 and TRBJ2-1; tentatively, D is TRBD2 (6 bases). Germline assignment: CDR1 MRHNA and CDR2 SNTAGT. CDR3 length equals 13 residues. The V gene lost 3 bases and the J gene lost 8 bases, with 11 bases spanning the gap. CDR3 protein: CASSERLEHEQFF. CDR3 nucleotides: TGTGCCAGCAGTGAGAGACTAGAACATGAGCAGTTCTTC.

The chain couples TRBV9 to TRBJ1-4; D not certain. Trimming removed 4 bases from V and 3 bases from J, with 10 bases in between. Per germline, CDR1 SGDLS and CDR2 YYNGEE. This CDR3 contains 14 residues. The CDR3, as DNA: TGTGCCAGCAGCTCTTCCGGTTCTAATGAAAAACTGTTTTTT. Residues: CASSSSGSNEKLFF.

This clonotype was recorded a few times. The chain employs TRBV29-1 and TRBJ1-5; TRBD1 might be the D (5 bases). The ends were cut back, 7 bases at V and 5 bases at J, with 12 bases in the middle. The germline gives CDR1 SQVTM, CDR2 ANQGSEA. The CDR3 spans 12 residues. The chain's CDR3 is CSAIVGDQPQHF. CDR3 nucleotide sequence: TGCAGCGCAATCGTAGGGGATCAGCCCCAGCATTTT.

The J gene is TRBJ1-1, the V gene TRBV5-1; TRBD1 is a possible D gene (6 bases). In germline, CDR1 is SGHRS, CDR2 YFSETQ. The CDR3 totals 16 residues. Between the trimmed V and J ends, which lost 3 bases and 4 bases, there was a span of 19 bases. CDR3 loop: CASSWGTQVLFTEAFF. CDR3 DNA sequence: TGCGCCAGCAGCTGGGGGACACAAGTCCTCTTCACTGAAGCTTTCTTT. Using reference TRBV5-1 and TRBJ1-1 for the parts outside the CDR3, the full variable domain is KAGVTQTPRYLIKTRGQQVTLSCSPISGHRSVSWYQQTPGQGLQFLFEYFSETQRNKGNFPGRFSGRQFSNSRSEMNVSTLELGDSALYLCASSWGTQVLFTEAFFGQGTRLTVV.

The V and J genes are TRBV29-1 and TRBJ2-3; D call uncertain. CDR3 length: 10 amino acids. The V gene lost 8 bases and the J gene lost 3 bases, with 6 bases spanning the gap. CDR1 is SQVTM, CDR2 ANQGSEA, per germline. CDR3 protein: CSHETDTQYF. CDR3 DNA: TGCAGCCATGAAACAGATACGCAGTATTTT.

The J gene is TRBJ2-5, the V gene TRBV27; 14 bases fit TRBD2. This CDR3 spans 16 amino acids. Germline values: CDR1 MNHEY, CDR2 SMNVEV (reference sequence). The V segment lost 4 bases and the J segment 4 bases; nucleotides outside the gene matches: 5. The CDR3 sequence: CASSSTSGGDSETQYF. The CDR3, as DNA: TGTGCCAGCAGTTCGACTAGCGGGGGGGATTCAGAGACCCAGTACTTC.

This clonotype was counted a few times. CDR3 bases: TGTGCCAGCACCACGGGTCGTGGCGGTAAGAGCGAGCAGTACTTC. This codes for CASTTGRGGKSEQYF. J is TRBJ2-7 and V is TRBV7-9; D remains ambiguous. V shed 7 bases and J shed 6 bases, with 22 bases lying between them. The CDR3 length is 15 residues. Germline lookup yields CDR1 SEHNR and CDR2 FQNEAQ (reference sequence).

CDR3 sequence reads: CASSPRYGEKLFF. CDR3 in DNA: TGTGCCAGCTCACCAAGGTACGGGGAAAAACTGTTTTTT. V gene TRBV18 combines with J gene TRBJ1-4; D is unclear. The ends were cut back, 2 bases at V and 8 bases at J, with 9 bases in the middle. Looked up from germline, CDR1 is KGHSH and CDR2 is LQKENI. CDR3 size: 13 residues. Combining the CDR3 with reference TRBV18 and TRBJ1-4 gives the whole variable domain NAGVMQNPRHLVRRRGQEARLRCSPMKGHSHVYWYRQLPEEGLKFMVYLQKENIIDESGMPKERFSAEFPKEGPSILRIQQVVRGDSAAYFCASSPRYGEKLFFGSGTQLSVL.

V and J are TRBV4-1 and TRBJ2-1, with 9 bases that match TRBD1. Trimming cost V 5 bases and J 7 bases; bases outside gene matches: 9. Germline V CDR1 and CDR2: MGHRA, YSYEKL. This CDR3 comprises 15 residues. The CDR3 is CASSVPGTGTNEQFF. Written as DNA, the CDR3 is TGCGCCAGCAGCGTACCCGGGACAGGGACGAATGAGCAGTTCTTC.

This clonotype was picked up a small number of times. A junction end diverges from the germline sequence, so it may reflect a read error. The chain has TRBV28 and TRBJ2-7; D possibly corresponds to TRBD2 (5 bases). There are 15 residues in the CDR3. Germline V gene data show CDR1 as MDHEN and CDR2 as SYDVKM. The DNA for the CDR3 is TGTGCCAGCAGTTACGGACTGTATAACTCCTACAAGCAGTACTTC. It translates to CASSYGLYNSYKQYF.

This clonotype was seen a few times. This chain connects TRBV20-1 to TRBJ1-5; tentative D call: TRBD1 (5 bases). The CDR3 runs to 15 residues. Germline CDR1 and CDR2: DFQATT and SNEGSKA (reference sequence). V lost 6 bases to trimming and J lost 2 bases, with 17 bases between them. The CDR3 region is CSAEAGATGNQPQHF. DNA of the CDR3: TGCAGTGCAGAGGCCGGGGCCACGGGCAATCAGCCCCAGCATTTT.

The chain is built from TRBV7-8 and TRBJ2-3; perhaps TRBD2 as D (6 bases). Germline-derived CDR1 and CDR2 are SGHVS and FQNEAQ. This CDR3 is 17 amino acids long. Trimming left V 5 bases short and J 1 base short, with 19 bases between. CDR3 sequence (DNA): TGTGCCAGCAGCCTGGGTTTGGGGCGGGGCCGCACAGATACGCAGTATTTT. The encoded protein is CASSLGLGRGRTDTQYF.

The rearrangement joins TRBV6-2 or TRBV6-3 to TRBJ1-2; D unclear. Trimming removed 4 bases from V and 5 bases from J, with 20 bases in between. This CDR3 has 16 residues. The germline V gene has CDR1 MNHEY and CDR2 SVGEGT. The CDR3 DNA reads TGTGCCAGCAGTTTTCGGGCAGACACTACTCTATATGGCTACACCTTC. Protein product: CASSFRADTTLYGYTF.

This clonotype was observed a few times. This chain links TRBV9 with TRBJ1-2, with D maybe TRBD1 (6 bases). The CDR3 runs 16 residues. Germline V gives CDR1 SGDLS, CDR2 YYNGEE. V shed 3 bases and J shed 8 bases, with 23 bases lying between them. CDR3 protein: CASSAVPGGPAYGYTF. CDR3 sequence (DNA): TGTGCCAGCAGCGCAGTCCCGGGGGGGCCGGCTTACGGCTACACCTTC.

The chain has TRBV20-1 and TRBJ1-2, with D maybe TRBD1 (6 bases). Germline-derived CDR1 and CDR2 are DFQATT and SNEGSKA (reference sequence). V shed 1 base and J shed 0 bases, with 18 bases lying between them. The CDR3 has 17 residues. CDR3: CSARVTEGTRANYGYTF. In DNA, the CDR3 is TGCAGTGCTAGAGTCACGGAGGGGACAAGAGCTAACTATGGCTACACCTTC.

The V call is TRBV29-1, the J call TRBJ2-7; D may be TRBD1 (6 bases). V shed 6 bases and J shed 2 bases, with 14 bases lying between them. This CDR3 contains 13 residues. The V gene's germline CDR1 is SQVTM and CDR2 ANQGSEA. CDR3 region: CSVLQGKAYEQYF. For the CDR3, the DNA is TGCAGCGTACTACAGGGTAAAGCCTACGAGCAGTACTTC.

V and J are TRBV5-1 and TRBJ1-1, with 7 bases lining up with TRBD1. Germline values: CDR1 SGHRS, CDR2 YFSETQ. The CDR3 has 15 amino acids. With V trimmed by 4 bases and J by 2 bases, 8 bases remained unmatched. The CDR3 bases are TGCGCCAGCAGCGACCCCCAGGGGGGAAACACTGAAGCTTTCTTT. It translates to CASSDPQGGNTEAFF.

This clonotype was counted a few times. V usage is TRBV30 and J usage is TRBJ2-1; perhaps D is TRBD1 or TRBD2 (5 bases each). Germline loops: CDR1 GTSNPN, CDR2 SVGIG (reference sequence). The length of the CDR3 is 13 residues. Trimming took off 3 bases at V and 5 bases at J, with 11 bases between the two ends. CDR3 sequence (DNA): TGTGCCTGGAGCGGCAGGGACGACAATGAGCAGTTCTTC. Amino acids: CAWSGRDDNEQFF.

About this clonotype: The junction does not match germline at one end; this may be a read error. V gene TRBV4-2 combines with J gene TRBJ1-2, with no clear D. CDR3 length: 16 amino acids. Germline values: CDR1 LGHNA, CDR2 YNFKEQ. The DNA for the CDR3 is TGTGCCAGCAGCCAGAACGTGTTCGGGATTCAGTATGGCTGCACCTTC. Protein: CASSQNVFGIQYGCTF.

This clonotype was found a few times. The chain employs TRBV12-3 or TRBV12-4 and TRBJ2-7; D perhaps matches TRBD1 (5 bases). Between the trimmed V and J ends, which lost 7 bases and 4 bases, there was a span of 20 bases. CDR3 length equals 15 residues. CDR3 DNA sequence: TGTGCCAGCAACACCCAGGGAAAGGGTGGTTACGAGCAGTACTTC. It specifies CASNTQGKGGYEQYF.

This chain links TRBV4-1 with TRBJ1-6, with 8 bases that match TRBD1. The germline V gene has CDR1 MGHRA and CDR2 YSYEKL. The CDR3 contains 15 residues. The junction had 10 bases not matched to a gene; V was cut back by 4 bases and J by 11 bases. The CDR3 sequence is CASSRAQGGYAPLHF. CDR3 coding DNA: TGCGCCAGCAGCCGAGCACAGGGGGGCTATGCACCCCTCCACTTT.

The gene calls are TRBV5-1 and TRBJ2-1; weak D call: TRBD2 (6 bases). The ends were cut back, 0 bases at V and 3 bases at J, with 22 bases in the middle. The CDR3 spans 19 residues. Germline V gene sequence: CDR1 SGHRS, CDR2 YFSETQ. This CDR3 is CASSLDGRLSGQYYNEQFF. CDR3 coding DNA: TGCGCCAGCAGCTTGGACGGGCGCTTAAGCGGGCAATACTACAATGAGCAGTTCTTC.

The table lists this clonotype with a few counts. This chain connects TRBV6-6 to TRBJ1-5; no definite D call. CDR3 length equals 12 residues. Germline CDR1 and CDR2: MNHNY and SVGAGI (reference sequence). Trimming took 4 bases from V and 9 from J, leaving 10 bases between them. Here the CDR3 reads CASSSLGGPQHF. CDR3 bases: TGTGCCAGCAGTTCGTTAGGCGGGCCCCAGCATTTT.

The J gene is TRBJ1-1, the V gene TRBV28; D is unclear. This CDR3 contains 14 residues. Trimming cost V 3 bases and J 1 base, with 9 bases left between them. Germline V gene data show CDR1 as MDHEN and CDR2 as SYDVKM. CDR3 sequence reads: CASSFPQENTEAFF. The CDR3 nucleotides are TGTGCCAGCAGTTTTCCTCAGGAGAACACTGAAGCTTTCTTT.

The count of this clonotype is one. The chain joins TRBV20-1 to TRBJ1-5; 7 bases fit TRBD1. Germline loops: CDR1 DFQATT, CDR2 SNEGSKA (reference sequence). There are 14 residues in the CDR3. J was trimmed by 6 bases and V by 4 bases; bases with no gene match: 9. CDR3 amino acids: CSAKFPGGGQPQHF. CDR3 sequence (DNA): TGCAGTGCTAAATTCCCAGGGGGGGGTCAGCCCCAGCATTTT.

Remarks on this clonotype: The DNA is omitted, as the CDR3 cannot be located on it reliably, and the CDR3 follows TCRdb's listing. V is TRBV6-5 and J is TRBJ1-2; the D call TRBD1 from the table was never checked on the DNA. A total of 11 residues make up the CDR3, ends included. Looked up from germline, CDR1 is MNHEY and CDR2 is SVGAGI. CDR3 sequence reads: CASILGPGYTF.

The chain links TRBV10-2 to TRBJ1-2; D ambiguous. With 3 bases removed from V and 3 bases from J, the gap between germline ends came to 8 bases. This CDR3 region has 13 residues. CDR1 and CDR2 from the germline V gene are WSHSY and SAAADI. The CDR3 region has the DNA TGCGCCAGCAGTGACGGACGTTACTATGGCTACACCTTC. It encodes CASSDGRYYGYTF.